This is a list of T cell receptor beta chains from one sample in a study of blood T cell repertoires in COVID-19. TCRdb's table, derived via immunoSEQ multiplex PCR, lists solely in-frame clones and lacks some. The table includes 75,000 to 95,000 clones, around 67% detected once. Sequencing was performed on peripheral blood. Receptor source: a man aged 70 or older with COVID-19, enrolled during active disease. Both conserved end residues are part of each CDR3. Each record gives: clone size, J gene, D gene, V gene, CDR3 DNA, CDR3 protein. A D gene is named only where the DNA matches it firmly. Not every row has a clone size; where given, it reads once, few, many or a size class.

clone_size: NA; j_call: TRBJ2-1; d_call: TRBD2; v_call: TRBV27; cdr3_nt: TGTGCCTCTGCCCGGGGAGGGCCGAACAATGAGCAGTTCTTC; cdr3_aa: CASARGGPNNEQFF
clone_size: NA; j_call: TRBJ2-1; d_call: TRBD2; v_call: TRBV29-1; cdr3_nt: TGCAGCGTTCAGGGATGGGCTAGCGGGAGTTGGAATGAGCAGTTCTTC; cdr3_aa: CSVQGWASGSWNEQFF
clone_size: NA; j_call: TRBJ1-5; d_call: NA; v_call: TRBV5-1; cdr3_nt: TGCGCCAGCAGCTTGGACGGGAACAATCAGCCCCAGCATTTT; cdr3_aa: CASSLDGNNQPQHF
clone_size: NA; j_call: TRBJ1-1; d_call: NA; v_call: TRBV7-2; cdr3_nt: TGTGCCAGCAGCTTAAATAGTCCCATGAACACTGAAGCTTTCTTT; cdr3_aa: CASSLNSPMNTEAFF
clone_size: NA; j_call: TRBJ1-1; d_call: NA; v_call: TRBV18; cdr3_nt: TGTGCCAGCTCACAAGCGACGGATAACACTGAAGCTTTCTTT; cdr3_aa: CASSQATDNTEAFF
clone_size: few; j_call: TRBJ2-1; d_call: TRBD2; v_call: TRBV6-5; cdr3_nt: TGTGCCAGCAAAGAAACAGCGGGAGTAGAGGAGCAGTTCTTC; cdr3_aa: CASKETAGVEEQFF
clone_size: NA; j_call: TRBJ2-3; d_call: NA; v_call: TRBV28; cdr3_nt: TGTGCCAGCAGTTTGACTCCCCGTACGCAGTATTTT; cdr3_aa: CASSLTPRTQYF
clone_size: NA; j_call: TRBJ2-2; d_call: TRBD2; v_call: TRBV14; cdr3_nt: TGTGCCAGCAGCCAACGCGGGAGAACCGGGGAGCTGTTTTTT; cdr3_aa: CASSQRGRTGELFF
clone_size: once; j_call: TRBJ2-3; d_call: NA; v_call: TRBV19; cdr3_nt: TGTGCCAGTAGTATTTACTCAAGGTGGCGGATCAGCACAGATACGCAGTATTTT; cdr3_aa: CASSIYSRWRISTDTQYF
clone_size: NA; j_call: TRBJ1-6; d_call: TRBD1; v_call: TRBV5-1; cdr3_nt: TGCGCCAGCAGCACAGGGGGAATGGATTCACCCCTCCACTTT; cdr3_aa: CASSTGGMDSPLHF
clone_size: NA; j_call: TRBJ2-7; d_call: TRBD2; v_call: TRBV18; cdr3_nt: TGTGCCAGCTCACCAGGAGTTAGCGGGATCGGCGAGCAGTACTTC; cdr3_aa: CASSPGVSGIGEQYF
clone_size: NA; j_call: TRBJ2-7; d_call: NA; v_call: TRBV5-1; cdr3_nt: TGCGCCAGCAGCTTGTCTCAGGGGCGATCCTACGAGCAGTACTTC; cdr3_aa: CASSLSQGRSYEQYF
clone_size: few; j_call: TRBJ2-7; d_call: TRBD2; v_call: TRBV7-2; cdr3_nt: TGTGCCAGCAGCCTCGGACTAGCGGGATCCTACGAGCAGTACTTC; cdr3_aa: CASSLGLAGSYEQYF
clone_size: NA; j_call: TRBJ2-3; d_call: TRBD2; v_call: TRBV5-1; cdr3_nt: TGCGCCAGCAGCCGGACTAGCGGGTTCGTAGATACGCAGTATTTT; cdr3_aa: CASSRTSGFVDTQYF
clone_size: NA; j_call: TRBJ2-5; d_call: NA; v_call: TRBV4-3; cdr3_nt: TGCGCCAGCAGCCCACTAGGACAGATGGAGACCCAGTACTTC; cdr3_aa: CASSPLGQMETQYF
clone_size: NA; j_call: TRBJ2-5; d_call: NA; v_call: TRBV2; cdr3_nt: TGTGCCAGCAGTGAGCAGGGTAGGGGAGAGACCCAGTACTTC; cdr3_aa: CASSEQGRGETQYF
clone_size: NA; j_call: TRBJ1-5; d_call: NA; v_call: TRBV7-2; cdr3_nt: TGTGCCAGCAGCTTTGTCGAGGATCAGCCCCAGCATTTT; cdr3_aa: CASSFVEDQPQHF
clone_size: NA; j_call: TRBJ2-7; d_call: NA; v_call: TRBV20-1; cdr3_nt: TGCAGTGCTCCTAGGGGTTACGAGCAGTACTTC; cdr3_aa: CSAPRGYEQYF
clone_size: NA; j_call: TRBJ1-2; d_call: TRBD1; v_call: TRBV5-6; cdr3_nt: TGTGCCAGCATTTTAGGGACAGAGAACGTCTATGGCTACACCTTC; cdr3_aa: CASILGTENVYGYTF
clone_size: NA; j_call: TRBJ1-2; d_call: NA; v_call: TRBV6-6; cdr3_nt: TGTGCCAGCAGACATACTATGGGTGTTTCCGGGGATGGCTACACCTTC; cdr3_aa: CASRHTMGVSGDGYTF
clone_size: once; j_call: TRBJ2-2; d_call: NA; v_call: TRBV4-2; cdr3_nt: TGTGCCAGCAGCCAAGGGGAGACCACCGGGGAGCTGTTTTTT; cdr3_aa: CASSQGETTGELFF
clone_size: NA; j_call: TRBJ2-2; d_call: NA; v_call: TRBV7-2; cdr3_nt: TGTGCCAGCAGCTCTTCAACGGCCGGGGAGCTGTTTTTT; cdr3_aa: CASSSSTAGELFF
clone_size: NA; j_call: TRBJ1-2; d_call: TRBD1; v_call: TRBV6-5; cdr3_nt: TGTGCCAGCAGTTACCCCGGGACAGGGACCTATGGCTACACCTTC; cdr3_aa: CASSYPGTGTYGYTF
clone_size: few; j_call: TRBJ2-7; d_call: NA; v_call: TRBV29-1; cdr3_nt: TGCAGCGTTGTCCCGGCAGGGATCCACGAGCAGTACTTC; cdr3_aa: CSVVPAGIHEQYF
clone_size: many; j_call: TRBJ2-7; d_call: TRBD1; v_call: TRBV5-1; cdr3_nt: TGCGCCAGCAGCTTCGGGACAGGGGGGTCCTACGAGCAGTACTTC; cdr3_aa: CASSFGTGGSYEQYF
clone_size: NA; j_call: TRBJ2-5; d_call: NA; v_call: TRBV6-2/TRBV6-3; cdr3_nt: TGTGCCAGCAGTTCTTTATCCTACGAGACCCAGTACTTC; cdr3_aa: CASSSLSYETQYF
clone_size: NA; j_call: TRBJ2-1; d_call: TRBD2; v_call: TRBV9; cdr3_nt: TGTGCCAGCACCCCAGGGGCGGGAGGGCACTATGAGCAGTTCTTC; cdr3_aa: CASTPGAGGHYEQFF
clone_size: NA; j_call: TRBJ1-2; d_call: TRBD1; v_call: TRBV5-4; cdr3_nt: TGTGCCAGCAGCTTGGGAAAGGGGGCTTATGGCTACACCTTC; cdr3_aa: CASSLGKGAYGYTF
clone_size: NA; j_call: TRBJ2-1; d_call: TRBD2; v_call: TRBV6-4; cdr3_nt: TGTGCCAGCAGTGATCAAGCGGGGGTATCTGGTGAGCAGTTCTTC; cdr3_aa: CASSDQAGVSGEQFF
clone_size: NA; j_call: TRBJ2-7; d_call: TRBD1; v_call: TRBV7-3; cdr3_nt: TGTGCCAGCAGTATCTCAGGGGGCTCCTACGAGCAGTACTTC; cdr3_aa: CASSISGGSYEQYF
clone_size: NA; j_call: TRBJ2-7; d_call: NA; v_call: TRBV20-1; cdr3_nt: TGCAGTGCTAGTCCCCAGGTCGAGCAGTACTTC; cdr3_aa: CSASPQVEQYF
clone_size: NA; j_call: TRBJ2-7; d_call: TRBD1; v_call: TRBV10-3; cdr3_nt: TGTGCCATCAGCTCACCTGGGACAGGGGACTCCTACGAGCAGTACTTC; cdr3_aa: CAISSPGTGDSYEQYF
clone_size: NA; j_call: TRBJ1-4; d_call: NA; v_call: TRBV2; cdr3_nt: TGTGCCAGCAGTCCTACGGGAACTAATGAAAAACTGTTTTTT; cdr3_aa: CASSPTGTNEKLFF
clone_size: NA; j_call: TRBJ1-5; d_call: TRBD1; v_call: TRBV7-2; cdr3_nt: TGTGCCAGCAGCTCGACAGGGTATAGCAATCAGCCCCAGCATTTT; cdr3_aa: CASSSTGYSNQPQHF
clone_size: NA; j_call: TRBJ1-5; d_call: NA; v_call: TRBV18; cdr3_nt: TGTGCCAGCTCACCAAGAGATAGCAATCAGCCCCAGCATTTT; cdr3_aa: CASSPRDSNQPQHF
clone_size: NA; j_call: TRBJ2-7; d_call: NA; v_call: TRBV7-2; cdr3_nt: TGTGCCAGCAGCTTAGGGTCCGGGGCCTACGAGCAGTACTTC; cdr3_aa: CASSLGSGAYEQYF
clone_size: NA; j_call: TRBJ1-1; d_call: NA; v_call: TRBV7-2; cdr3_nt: TGTGCCACCAAGACAGGAATGAACACTGAAGCTTTCTTT; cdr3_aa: CATKTGMNTEAFF
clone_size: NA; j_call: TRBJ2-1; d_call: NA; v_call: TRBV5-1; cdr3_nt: TGCGCCAGCAGCTTGTTACAGAGCTCCTACAATGAGCAGTTCTTC; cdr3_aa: CASSLLQSSYNEQFF
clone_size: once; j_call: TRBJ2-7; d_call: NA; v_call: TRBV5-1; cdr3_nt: TGCGCCAGCAGCTCCGGACAGAACTCCTACGAGCAGTACTTC; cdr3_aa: CASSSGQNSYEQYF
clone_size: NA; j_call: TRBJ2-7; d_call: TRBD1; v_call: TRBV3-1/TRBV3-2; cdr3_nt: TGTGCCAGCAGCCAAGGCCAGGGGGTGGGCGAGCAGTACTTC; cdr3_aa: CASSQGQGVGEQYF
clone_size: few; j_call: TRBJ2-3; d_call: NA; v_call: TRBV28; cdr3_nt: TGTGCCAGCAGTTTATGGGCACAAAGCACAGATACGCAGTATTTT; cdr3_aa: CASSLWAQSTDTQYF
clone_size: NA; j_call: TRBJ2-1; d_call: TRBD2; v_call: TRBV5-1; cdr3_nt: TGCGCCAGCAGCTGGACAGGACTAGCGGGAGGGTCCTACAATGAGCAGTTCTTC; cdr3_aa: CASSWTGLAGGSYNEQFF
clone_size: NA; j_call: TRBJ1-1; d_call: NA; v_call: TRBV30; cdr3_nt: TGTGCCTGGGGGCGTGCGGGGGTATATACTGAAGCTTTCTTT; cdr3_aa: CAWGRAGVYTEAFF
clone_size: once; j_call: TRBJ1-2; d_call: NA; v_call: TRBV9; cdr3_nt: TGTGCCAGCAGCGCCGGACAGTGGCGCTACACCTTC; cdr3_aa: CASSAGQWRYTF
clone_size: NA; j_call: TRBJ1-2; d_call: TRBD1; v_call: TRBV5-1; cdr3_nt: TGCGCCAGCAGCTCGCAGGGGGATGGCTACACCTTC; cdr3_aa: CASSSQGDGYTF
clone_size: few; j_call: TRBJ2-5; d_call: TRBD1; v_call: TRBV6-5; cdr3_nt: TGTGCCAGCAAAGGGGCAGGGGGCCAAGAGACCCAGTACTTC; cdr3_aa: CASKGAGGQETQYF
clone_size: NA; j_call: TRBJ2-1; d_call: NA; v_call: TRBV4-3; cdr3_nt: TGCGCCAGCAGCCAAGATGCGGGCCGACCCTCCTACAATGAGCAGTTCTTC; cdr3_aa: CASSQDAGRPSYNEQFF
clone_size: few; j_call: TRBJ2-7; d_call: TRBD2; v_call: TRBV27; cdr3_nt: TGTGCCAGCAGTTTACAGCTAGCGGGAGGGCCCCACGAGCAGTACTTC; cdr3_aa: CASSLQLAGGPHEQYF
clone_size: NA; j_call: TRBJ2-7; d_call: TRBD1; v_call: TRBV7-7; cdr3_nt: TGTGCTAGCAGCTTAGGTGGGACAGGGGGCTCCCACGAGCAGTACTTC; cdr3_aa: CASSLGGTGGSHEQYF
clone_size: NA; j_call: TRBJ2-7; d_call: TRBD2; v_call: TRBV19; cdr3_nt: TGTGCCAGTAGTAAGTCGACTAGCGGGAGCTCCTACGAGCAGTACTTC; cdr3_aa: CASSKSTSGSSYEQYF
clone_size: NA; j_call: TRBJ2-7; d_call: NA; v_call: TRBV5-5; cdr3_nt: TGTGCCAGCAACTTGGGGACTCCTCTAACCTACGAGCAGTACTTC; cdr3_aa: CASNLGTPLTYEQYF
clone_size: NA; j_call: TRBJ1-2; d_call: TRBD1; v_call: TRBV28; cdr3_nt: TGTGCCAGCCAGACACAGGGGGGCTATGGCTACACCTTC; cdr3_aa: CASQTQGGYGYTF
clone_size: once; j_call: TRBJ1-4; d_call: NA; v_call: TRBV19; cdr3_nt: TGTGCCAGTAGTCTTTTCCCCCGACTTGGGTACGGAACTAATGAAAAACTGTTTTTT; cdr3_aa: CASSLFPRLGYGTNEKLFF
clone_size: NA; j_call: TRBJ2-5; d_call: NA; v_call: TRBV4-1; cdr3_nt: TGCGCCAGCAGCCAACCGCAGTACTTC; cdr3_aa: CASSQPQYF
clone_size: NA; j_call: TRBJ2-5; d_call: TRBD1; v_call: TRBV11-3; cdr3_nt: TGTGCCAGCAGCTTAGGTCCGGGACAGGGTTTAACGGAGACCCAGTACTTC; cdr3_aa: CASSLGPGQGLTETQYF
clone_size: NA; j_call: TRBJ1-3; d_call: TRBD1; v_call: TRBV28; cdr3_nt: TGTGCCAGCAGTTTATATTCGGGGACAGGAGCTGGAAACACCATATATTTT; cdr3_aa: CASSLYSGTGAGNTIYF
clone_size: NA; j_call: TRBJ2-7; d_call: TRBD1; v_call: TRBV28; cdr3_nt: TGTGCCAGCAGTTCGCCCGGGACAGCGGACGAGCAGTACTTC; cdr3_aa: CASSSPGTADEQYF